Each of the 26 T cell receptor beta chains below was sequenced from the same sample in a study of human T cells and chemical hapten exposure. MiXCR, applied by TCRdb to the RACE reads, yields one record per CDR3 protein. Here the sample spans approximately 32,000 distinct CDR3 sequences, 12% being singletons. Stated time point: pre-sensitization, week 0. Specified treatment: therapeutic diphenylcyclopropenone sensitization with weekly scalp DPC. The starting material, unfractionated whole blood, was used for total RNA extraction. The sequenced sample was whole blood, obtained in connection with sensitization to the hapten diphenylcyclopropenone (DPC). These receptors were taken from a woman aged 35 to 49 with alopecia areata. Some clones in this sample may be carry-over from other donors' samples.

This clonotype was seen just once. The chain links TRBV12-3 or TRBV12-4 to TRBJ2-5; a weak D match, TRBD2 (6 bases). Trimming removed 5 bases from V and 2 bases from J, with 9 bases in between. This CDR3 is 13 amino acids long. The CDR3 loop is CASSDREQETQYF. In DNA form, the CDR3 reads TGTGCCAGCAGTGACCGGGAGCAAGAGACCCAGTACTTC.

At least ten counts were recorded for this clonotype. The rearrangement joins TRBV12-3 or TRBV12-4 to TRBJ2-7, with 10 bases aligning to TRBD1. Trimming removed 6 bases from V and 3 bases from J; junction bases left unmatched: 5. CDR3 length equals 14 residues. DNA for the CDR3: TGTGCCAGCAGATCCGGGACAGGGGTCTACGAGCAGTACTTC. Translating it yields CASRSGTGVYEQYF.

A few counts support this clonotype. The chain employs TRBV6-2 or TRBV6-3 and TRBJ2-3, with D unresolved. The CDR3 spans 14 residues. Per germline, CDR1 MNHEY and CDR2 SVGEGT. The V end lost 0 bases, the J end lost 3 bases, and 7 bases lay between the germline ends. The chain's CDR3 is CASSYSAPTDTQYF. CDR3 DNA sequence: TGTGCCAGCAGTTACTCTGCACCAACAGATACGCAGTATTTT.

This clonotype was seen repeatedly, ten times or more. V is TRBV12-3 or TRBV12-4 and J is TRBJ1-1; D is perhaps TRBD1 (5 bases). There are 14 residues in the CDR3. V was clipped by 6 bases and J by 4 bases, with 15 bases between them. The CDR3 DNA reads as TGTGCCAGCAGCCCAATACGGGGGAGCACTGAAGCTTTCTTT. Encoded protein: CASSPIRGSTEAFF.

This clonotype has ten or more counts. This chain links TRBV28 with TRBJ2-7; TRBD2 aligns across 10 bases. Trimming at V came to 6 bases and at J to 2 bases, leaving 7 bases not matched to a gene. This CDR3 has 15 amino acids. Germline assignment: CDR1 MDHEN and CDR2 SYDVKM. CDR3 region: CASSSAGGPTYEQYF. DNA for the CDR3: TGTGCCAGCAGCTCAGCGGGGGGGCCTACCTACGAGCAGTACTTC.

In this sample, this clonotype turned up many times. The J gene is TRBJ1-4, the V gene TRBV28; 7 positions match TRBD1. CDR1 and CDR2 from the germline V gene are MDHEN and SYDVKM. V was pared by 4 bases and J by 8 bases, with 10 bases of the junction left unmatched. The CDR3 is 15 amino acids. The DNA for the CDR3 is TGTGCCAGCAGTTCTTCCGGGACAGCGGGGGAAAAACTGTTTTTT. Amino acid sequence: CASSSSGTAGEKLFF.

In its sample, this clonotype was seen a few times. The chain employs TRBV28 and TRBJ2-7; 10 bases agree with TRBD1. After removal of 6 bases from V and 3 bases from J, the junction contained 2 bases not matched to a gene. The CDR3 sequence is 13 residues long. Looked up from germline, CDR1 is MDHEN and CDR2 is SYDVKM. CDR3: CASRGQGIYEQYF. The CDR3 coding sequence is TGTGCCAGCAGGGGACAGGGGATCTACGAGCAGTACTTC. The variable domain in full, with the rest retrieved from reference TRBV28 and TRBJ2-7, is DVKVTQSSRYLVKRTGEKVFLECVQDMDHENMFWYRQDPGLGLRLIYFSYDVKMKEKGDIPEGYSVSREKKERFSLILESASTNQTSMYLCASRGQGIYEQYFGPGTRLTVT.

In its sample, this clonotype was seen many times. This chain uses TRBV11-2 with TRBJ2-3, with TRBD2 matching 10 bases. The CDR3 spans 15 residues. J was trimmed by 5 bases and V by 3 bases; bases with no gene match: 5. Per germline, CDR1 SGHAT and CDR2 FQNNGV. CDR3 sequence reads: CASSFGAGGLDTQYF. As DNA, the CDR3 is TGTGCCAGCAGCTTCGGAGCGGGGGGGCTAGATACGCAGTATTTT.

This clonotype was found many times. The chain is built from TRBV3-1 and TRBJ2-1; TRBD2 might be the D (5 bases). The V gene lost 0 bases and the J gene lost 3 bases, with 15 bases spanning the gap. The CDR3 loop spans 17 amino acids. CDR1 and CDR2 from the germline V gene are LGHDT and YNNKEL (reference sequence). The CDR3: CASSQDGGQWSYNEQFF. DNA for the CDR3: TGTGCCAGCAGCCAAGATGGAGGCCAATGGAGCTACAATGAGCAGTTCTTC.

This clonotype was observed at least ten times. V and J are TRBV4-1 and TRBJ2-7; 7 nucleotides match TRBD2. The germline V gene has CDR1 MGHRA and CDR2 YSYEKL. This CDR3 spans 13 amino acids. Trimming at V came to 8 bases and at J to 4 bases, leaving 8 bases not matched to a gene. CDR3 sequence reads: CASGGDRGYEQYF. Written as DNA, the CDR3 is TGCGCCAGCGGGGGGGACCGTGGATACGAGCAGTACTTC.

This clonotype was seen many times. V usage is TRBV30 and J usage is TRBJ1-1; D is possibly TRBD1 (6 bases). The CDR3 covers 13 residues. Germline V lookup: CDR1 GTSNPN, CDR2 SVGIG (reference sequence). V shed 0 bases and J shed 4 bases, with 9 bases lying between them. CDR3: CAWSVGGGTEAFF. CDR3 nucleotides: TGTGCCTGGAGTGTCGGAGGGGGCACTGAAGCTTTCTTT. The whole variable domain, remainder taken from reference TRBV30 and TRBJ1-1, is SQTIHQWPATLVQPVGSPLSLECTVEGTSNPNLYWYRQAAGRGLQLLFYSVGIGQISSEVPQNLSASRPQDRQFILSSKKLLLSDSGFYLCAWSVGGGTEAFFGQGTRLTVV.

This clonotype has at least ten counts. Written as DNA, the CDR3 is TGCGCCAGCAGCCCGAGGACAGGGACCGGTTCACCCCTCCACTTT. Encoded protein: CASSPRTGTGSPLHF. J is TRBJ1-6 and V is TRBV5-1; TRBD1 agrees at 8 bases. The length of the CDR3 is 15 residues. The trim removed 4 bases at V and 9 bases at J, leaving 9 bases unmatched. Germline CDR1 is SGHRS and CDR2 is YFSETQ.

In this sample, this clonotype turned up many times. The rearrangement uses TRBV9 and TRBJ2-5; D not certain. Germline V gene lookup returns CDR1 SGDLS and CDR2 YYNGEE. V gave up 0 bases and J gave up 0 bases, with 3 bases separating them. This CDR3 has 13 amino acids. Here the CDR3 DNA reads TGTGCCAGCAGCGTAGGACACCAAGAGACCCAGTACTTC. The encoded protein is CASSVGHQETQYF.

As regards this clonotype: This may arise from a read error, as a much more abundant clone is one base away. The chain recombines TRBV19 with TRBJ2-2; D perhaps matches TRBD2 (6 bases). CDR3 length equals 14 residues. The germline V gene has CDR1 LNHDA and CDR2 SQIVND (reference sequence). In nucleotides, the CDR3 is TGTGACAGTAGTGTAACGGGGGACACCGGGGAGCTGTTTTTT. Translated: CDSSVTGDTGELFF.

This clonotype was picked up many times. The chain employs TRBV20-1 and TRBJ2-5, with a tentative D call TRBD2 (7 bases). The CDR3 has 15 amino acids. Per germline, CDR1 DFQATT and CDR2 SNEGSKA (reference sequence). V dropped 4 bases and J dropped 3 bases, with 18 bases sitting between them. The CDR3 sequence is CSATSWGGAKETQYF. CDR3 DNA sequence: TGCAGTGCTACGTCCTGGGGGGGGGCAAAAGAGACCCAGTACTTC.

The chain has TRBV29-1 and TRBJ2-7; perhaps TRBD1 as D (6 bases). V shed 2 bases and J shed 1 base, with 9 bases lying between them. Germline V gene sequence: CDR1 SQVTM, CDR2 ANQGSEA. The CDR3 length is 13 residues. CDR3 in DNA: TGCAGCGTTGAAACCGGGACATCCTACGAGCAGTACTTC. Protein sequence: CSVETGTSYEQYF.

The CDR3 region is CASSQGQGTKNIQYF. The CDR3 DNA reads TGCGCCAGCAGCCAGGGACAGGGTACCAAAAACATTCAGTACTTC. The genes are TRBV4-1 and TRBJ2-4; TRBD1 aligns across 9 bases. Per the germline V gene, CDR1 is MGHRA and CDR2 is YSYEKL. The CDR3 contains 15 residues. V was clipped by 3 bases and J by 2 bases; unmatched bases: 2.

This clonotype showed up many times. The chain employs TRBV7-8 and TRBJ1-1; 8 positions match TRBD1. With V trimmed by 1 base and J by 10 bases, 5 bases remained unmatched. The CDR3 loop spans 13 amino acids. Germline CDR1 reads SGHVS; CDR2 reads FQNEAQ. CDR3 nucleotides: TGTGCCAGCAGCTTAGATTCCAGGGGGCGAGCTTTCTTT. This translates into CASSLDSRGRAFF.

The chain recombines TRBV28 with TRBJ2-5; D might be TRBD1 (6 bases). Trimming shortened V by 7 bases and J by 6 bases, and 18 bases separated the two germline ends. Germline CDR1 reads MDHEN; CDR2 reads SYDVKM. CDR3 length: 14 amino acids. CDR3 DNA: TGTGCCAGCACACCCTCCGGGACATGGCAGACCCAGTACTTC. Amino acids: CASTPSGTWQTQYF.

At least ten counts were recorded for this clonotype. The chain joins TRBV11-3 to TRBJ2-5; D gene uncertain. Germline V gene lookup returns CDR1 SGHNT and CDR2 YENEEA. CDR3 length: 15 residues. Trimming took 3 bases from V and 1 from J, leaving 12 bases between them. CDR3 sequence: CASSFHSRSQETQYF. The CDR3 DNA reads TGTGCCAGCAGCTTCCACTCACGTTCCCAAGAGACCCAGTACTTC.

This clonotype came up many times. V usage is TRBV2 and J usage is TRBJ2-3; 8 bases are shared with TRBD1. V was clipped by 8 bases and J by 1 base; unmatched bases: 8. Germline V gene data show CDR1 as SNHLY and CDR2 as FYNNEI. The CDR3 has 15 residues. Here the CDR3 reads CASRFQGAGTDTQYF. For the CDR3, the DNA is TGTGCCAGCCGATTCCAGGGGGCTGGCACAGATACGCAGTATTTT.

The chain combines TRBV6-6 with TRBJ2-7; 11 bases match TRBD1. Germline V lookup: CDR1 MNHNY, CDR2 SVGAGI (reference sequence). The CDR3 is made up of 14 amino acids. Unmatched junction bases numbered 3, after V lost 5 bases and J lost 3 bases. CDR3 region: CASSLGTGGYEQYF. DNA of the CDR3: TGTGCCAGCAGTCTTGGGACAGGGGGCTACGAGCAGTACTTC.

The genes are TRBV28 and TRBJ1-5; 8 bases fit TRBD1. V gave up 8 bases and J gave up 5 bases; unmatched junction bases: 11. Germline CDR1 is MDHEN and CDR2 is SYDVKM. CDR3 length: 15 residues. DNA for the CDR3: TGTGCCAGCTTCGGAGCAGGGGGCCGGTATCAGCCCCAGCATTTT. This sequence encodes CASFGAGGRYQPQHF.

This clonotype was detected ten times or more. The rearrangement uses TRBV7-9 and TRBJ2-2; D is uncertain. The CDR3 length is 13 residues. The germline V and J ends were trimmed by 1 base and 3 bases, with 3 bases remaining between them. CDR1 is SEHNR, CDR2 FQNEAQ, per germline (reference sequence). The CDR3 loop reads CASSLGDTGELFF. The CDR3 region has the DNA TGTGCCAGCAGCTTAGGGGACACCGGGGAGCTGTTTTTT.

This clonotype was seen repeatedly, ten times or more. The chain employs TRBV7-3 and TRBJ2-1, with D possibly being TRBD2 (6 bases). CDR1 SGHTA and CDR2 FQGTGA come from the germline V gene. Trimming took 2 bases from V and 10 from J, leaving 12 bases between them. The CDR3 runs to 13 residues. This CDR3 reads CASSLSWGEEQFF. CDR3 nucleotides: TGTGCCAGCAGCTTATCATGGGGGGAGGAGCAGTTCTTC.

In its sample, this clonotype was seen a few times. The chain employs TRBV9 and TRBJ2-2; TRBD2 matches at 11 bases. Trimming at V came to 2 bases and at J to 3 bases, leaving 3 bases not matched to a gene. Germline V gene sequence: CDR1 SGDLS, CDR2 YYNGEE. The CDR3 length is 16 residues. The CDR3 DNA is TGTGCCAGCAGCGTCGGGACTAGCGGATACACCGGGGAGCTGTTTTTT. It is translated as CASSVGTSGYTGELFF. Variable domain in full (rest from reference TRBV9 and TRBJ2-2): DSGVTQTPKHLITATGQRVTLRCSPRSGDLSVYWYQQSLDQGLQFLIQYYNGEERAKGNILERFSAQQFPDLHSELNLSSLELGDSALYFCASSVGTSGYTGELFFGEGSRLTVL.